The clone carrying this TCR beta chain has a single count. Its antigen is unidentified. Reverse transcription of all isolated RNA meant that expressed TCRB transcripts were sequenced. This table comes from immunoSEQ multiplex PCR, and its TCRdb copy is limited to in-frame clones, with some not included. This table holds 600,000 to 700,000 clones, around an eighth found once. The data belong to a study of beta chain features in type 1 diabetes. Whole-study findings and limits: When Type 1 diabetes patients were examined, their TCRB CDR3s proved moderately but significantly shorter in all four CD4+ subsets.

Per germline, CDR1 SGHTA and CDR2 FQGNSA. Deletions cut 1 base from V and 4 bases from J, with 10 bases between. There are 14 residues in the CDR3. Input material: naive CD4+ T cells from blood. This TCR was sampled from a man between 25 and 39 years old with type 1 diabetes. This sequence joins TRBV7-2 and TRBJ1-1; D may be TRBD1 (5 bases). The CDR3 DNA reads as TGTGCCAGCAGCTTAGAGGGTCAGGGCACTGAAGCTTTCTTT. This codes for CASSLEGQGTEAFF.